The present TCR beta chain was sequenced within a study of blood T cell repertoires in COVID-19. At the level of the study: Acute-phase and convalescent COVID-19 samples originated in the United States, Italy and Spain.

Seattle enrolled patients during active infection and tracked them longitudinally. Germline assignment: CDR1 SNHLY and CDR2 FYNNEI. This CDR3 is built from 12 residues. With 3 bases removed from V and 4 bases from J, the gap between germline ends came to 6 bases. Data came from immunoSEQ multiplex PCR; TCRdb stores just in-frame clones and leaves some out. Found here are approximately 350,000 clones, roughly 90% of them singletons; the top ten hold less than 3.5%. The specimen was peripheral blood. The rearrangement joins TRBV2 to TRBJ2-5; tentative D call: TRBD1 (5 bases). The clonotype was recovered from a woman in her twenties or thirties with COVID-19, enrolled during active disease. CDR3 nucleotides: TGTGCCAGCAGTGAGCAGGGAGAGACCCAGTACTTC. It yields the protein CASSEQGETQYF.